Below, 11 T cell receptor beta chains from the same sample are listed, as sequenced in a study of control samples from healthy donors and cancer patients. The method was immunoSEQ multiplex PCR; TCRdb's version includes in-frame clones alone and lacks a portion of them. This table holds more than 85,000 clones, around 89% found once. The sample taken for sequencing was blood. Source of these receptors: a woman in her forties or fifties in good health.

The chain carries TRBV2 and TRBJ2-7; 9 bases match TRBD2. With V trimmed by 4 bases and J by 3 bases, 13 bases remained unmatched. Germline CDR1 SNHLY, CDR2 FYNNEI. The CDR3 is 17 residues long. The CDR3 bases are TGTGCCAGCAGTGCGGGGATACGCGGGGGGGCCGGCTACGAGCAGTACTTC. Translated, it gives CASSAGIRGGAGYEQYF.

This clone was detected only once. The chain links TRBV19 to TRBJ1-2; D perhaps matches TRBD1 (6 bases). The CDR3 is 18 residues long. Germline CDR1 is LNHDA and CDR2 is SQIVND (reference sequence). V was trimmed by 0 bases and J by 4 bases, leaving 21 bases between them. The CDR3 loop reads CASSIDRDLRTERYGYTF. The CDR3 DNA reads as TGTGCCAGTAGTATAGACCGTGACCTTAGGACAGAACGCTATGGCTACACCTTC.

The chain recombines TRBV19 with TRBJ1-1; perhaps TRBD1 as D (5 bases). Trimming pared 3 bases from V and 2 bases from J, leaving 19 bases between. This CDR3 has 17 amino acids. Germline V lookup: CDR1 LNHDA, CDR2 SQIVND (reference sequence). CDR3 nucleotide sequence: TGTGCCAGTAGTATGGCGACAGTTCCCCCCCCAAACACTGAAGCTTTCTTT. Protein product: CASSMATVPPPNTEAFF.

The V call is TRBV6-5, the J call TRBJ1-2; D possibly corresponds to TRBD1 (5 bases). Trimming left V 5 bases short and J 8 bases short, with 15 bases between. CDR1 MNHEY and CDR2 SVGAGI come from the germline V gene. The CDR3 is 13 residues long. The CDR3 reads CASSHTGTDGYTF. The CDR3 DNA is TGTGCCAGCAGTCATACGGGGACCGACGGCTACACCTTC.

This clone was counted once. This chain joins TRBV9 and TRBJ2-1; 12 positions agree with TRBD2. Germline-derived CDR1 and CDR2 are SGDLS and YYNGEE. J lost 4 bases, V lost 7 bases, and 3 bases had no gene match. The CDR3 runs 14 residues. The CDR3 sequence is CASGGLAGYNEQFF. CDR3 nucleotides: TGTGCCAGCGGAGGACTAGCGGGGTACAATGAGCAGTTCTTC.

The chain links TRBV29-1 to TRBJ2-5; D may match TRBD1 or TRBD2 (7 bases each). The CDR3 loop spans 15 amino acids. The V gene lost 4 bases and the J gene lost 4 bases, with 19 bases spanning the gap. Germline-derived CDR1 and CDR2 are SQVTM and ANQGSEA. CDR3 in DNA: TGCAGCGTTGGGGGAGGGGGCAGGGCCTTAGAGACCCAGTACTTC. This translates into CSVGGGGRALETQYF.

The chain carries TRBV19 and TRBJ1-2; D gene ambiguous. V was trimmed by 4 bases and J by 5 bases, leaving 11 bases between them. Germline lookup yields CDR1 LNHDA and CDR2 SQIVND (reference sequence). The CDR3 has 13 residues. The CDR3 DNA reads TGTGCCAGTAGTACTCCACCGGGGTATGGCTACACCTTC. Translation gives CASSTPPGYGYTF.

This rearrangement joins TRBV3-1 (or the pseudogene TRBV3-2) to TRBJ2-1; no reliable D call. The CDR3 spans 12 residues. Germline values: CDR1 LGHDT, CDR2 YNNKEL (reference sequence). V was clipped by 2 bases and J by 4 bases, with 3 bases between them. CDR3 sequence: CASSQTYNEQFF. The CDR3 DNA follows: TGTGCCAGCAGCCAAACGTACAATGAGCAGTTCTTC.

Concerning this clone itself: The junction shows a germline mismatch at one end, possibly a read error. The chain employs TRBV3-1 (or the pseudogene TRBV3-2) and TRBJ2-7; tentative D call: TRBD1 (6 bases). Germline loops: CDR1 LGHDT, CDR2 YNNKEL (reference sequence). This CDR3 comprises 15 residues. This chain's CDR3 is CASTQGGGWSYEQYF. The CDR3, as DNA: TGTGCCAGCACCCAAGGGGGTGGGTGGTCCTACGAGCAGTACTTC.

To note about this clone: The junction departs from germline at one end; a sequencing error may be responsible. The chain couples TRBV6-5 to TRBJ1-1; no definite D call. This CDR3 has 13 residues. Per the germline V gene, CDR1 is MNHEY and CDR2 is SVGAGI. The CDR3 is CASSSAPRARSLF. In DNA, the CDR3 is TGTGCCAGCAGTTCCGCCCCCCGGGCCCGCTCTCTCTTT.

The V call is TRBV10-3, the J call TRBJ2-3, with no clear D. Germline lookup yields CDR1 ENHRY and CDR2 SYGVKD. With 2 bases removed from V and 4 bases from J, the gap between germline ends came to 13 bases. This CDR3 is 15 amino acids long. CDR3 in amino acids: CAISERGYRADTQYF. CDR3 nucleotide sequence: TGTGCCATCAGTGAGAGAGGTTATCGCGCAGATACGCAGTATTTT.